A selection of T cell receptor beta chains follows, all from one sample in a study of blood T cell repertoires in COVID-19. Assay: immunoSEQ multiplex PCR; the TCRdb copy retains only in-frame clones and omits some. In the table there are roughly 200,000 clones, 84% of which are singletons. The sample comprised peripheral blood. The receptors stem from a woman of 80 years or more with COVID-19, enrolled during active disease. Each CDR3 is given with its conserved first and last residue. D genes are given only for firm matches. Clone size is shown for a subset of rows, as once, few, many or a class of expanded clone.

J gene | V gene | clone size | D gene | CDR3 protein | CDR3 DNA
TRBJ1-2 | TRBV11-2 | - | TRBD1 | CASSPRWTGPSGYTF | TGTGCCAGCAGCCCCCGATGGACAGGGCCGAGTGGCTACACCTTC
TRBJ1-1 | TRBV2 | - | - | CASSRVDLNTEAFF | TGTGCCAGCAGCCGAGTAGATCTGAACACTGAAGCTTTCTTT
TRBJ1-2 | TRBV18 | - | - | CASSRGEAYGYTF | TGTGCCAGCTCACGAGGGGAGGCCTATGGCTACACCTTC
TRBJ2-3 | TRBV4-3 | - | TRBD2 | CASSQVGGGASTDTQYF | TGCGCCAGCAGCCAAGTAGGCGGGGGGGCGAGCACAGATACGCAGTATTTT
TRBJ2-3 | TRBV14 | - | - | CASSQVWGQSHTDTQYF | TGTGCCAGCAGCCAAGTCTGGGGACAATCCCACACAGATACGCAGTATTTT
TRBJ2-2 | TRBV7-7 | - | TRBD1 | CASSPDRGDTGELFF | TGTGCTAGCAGCCCTGACAGGGGGGACACCGGGGAGCTGTTTTTT
TRBJ2-5 | TRBV3-1/TRBV3-2 | - | - | CASRGIQETQYF | TGTGCCAGCCGCGGGATCCAAGAGACCCAGTACTTC
TRBJ1-5 | TRBV2 | once | - | CASYGGLGNQPQHF | TGTGCCAGCTACGGGGGTTTAGGAAATCAGCCCCAGCATTTT
TRBJ2-2 | TRBV18 | - | TRBD1 | CASSPSQGALNTGELFF | TGTGCCAGCTCACCTTCACAGGGGGCTCTCAACACCGGGGAGCTGTTTTTT
TRBJ1-2 | TRBV10-3 | few | - | CAITDRWPNYGYTF | TGTGCCATCACTGACAGGTGGCCAAACTATGGCTACACCTTC
TRBJ1-3 | TRBV3-1/TRBV3-2 | few | TRBD1 | CASSQDPPGTDTIYF | TGTGCCAGCAGCCAAGATCCCCCGGGGACAGACACCATATATTTT
TRBJ1-5 | TRBV28 | - | - | CASSRDGNSNQPQHF | TGTGCCAGCAGTCGAGACGGGAATAGCAATCAGCCCCAGCATTTT
TRBJ1-5 | TRBV6-1 | - | TRBD1 | CASIPDRDDNQPQHF | TGTGCCAGCATCCCGGACAGGGACGACAATCAGCCCCAGCATTTT
TRBJ1-4 | TRBV5-1 | - | - | CASSIAGGTNEKLFF | TGCGCCAGCAGCATCGCCGGGGGAACTAATGAAAAACTGTTTTTT
TRBJ2-3 | TRBV5-6 | - | - | CASSLLQGGGTDTQYF | TGTGCCAGCAGCCTACTACAGGGAGGGGGCACAGATACGCAGTATTTT
TRBJ1-3 | TRBV7-2 | - | TRBD1 | CASSTRQGASRNTIYF | TGTGCCAGCAGCACCCGACAGGGGGCGAGTCGAAACACCATATATTTT
TRBJ2-5 | TRBV29-1 | - | - | CSVEASAGETQYF | TGCAGCGTTGAGGCTAGCGCAGGGGAGACCCAGTACTTC
TRBJ1-5 | TRBV6-5 | few | - | CASRTHSNQPQHF | TGTGCCAGCAGGACTCATAGCAATCAGCCCCAGCATTTT
TRBJ1-1 | TRBV5-6 | - | TRBD1 | CASSLATGGEAFF | TGTGCCAGCAGCTTGGCCACAGGGGGCGAAGCTTTCTTT
TRBJ1-2 | TRBV6-5 | - | - | CASRSSGVPNYGYTF | TGTGCCAGCAGGTCCTCGGGGGTCCCTAACTATGGCTACACCTTC
TRBJ2-7 | TRBV20-1 | few | TRBD2 | CSASLTSGASEQYF | TGCAGTGCTAGTTTGACTAGCGGGGCCTCCGAGCAGTACTTC
TRBJ1-2 | TRBV30 | - | - | CAWSPRGRRSYGYTF | TGTGCCTGGAGTCCTCGGGGAAGAAGGAGCTATGGCTACACCTTC
TRBJ2-2 | TRBV5-4 | - | TRBD2 | CASSLRAGVYTGELFF | TGTGCCAGCAGCTTACGAGCGGGGGTTTACACCGGGGAGCTGTTTTTT
TRBJ1-3 | TRBV3-1/TRBV3-2 | - | - | CASRASSSGNTIYF | TGTGCCAGCAGGGCCAGTTCCTCTGGAAACACCATATATTTT
TRBJ1-5 | TRBV7-6 | - | TRBD1 | CASSPVFRDRPDCNQPQHF | TGTGCCAGCAGCCCGGTATTCCGGGACAGGCCCGATTGCAATCAGCCCCAGCATTTT
TRBJ2-5 | TRBV19 | - | - | CASSISGAWVETQYF | TGTGCCAGTAGTATATCAGGGGCGTGGGTAGAGACCCAGTACTTC
TRBJ1-5 | TRBV28 | - | TRBD1 | CASSPAGTGVGNQPQHF | TGTGCCAGCAGTCCCGCCGGGACAGGGGTGGGCAATCAGCCCCAGCATTTT
TRBJ1-4 | TRBV2 | - | TRBD1 | CASSERDRGEKLFF | TGTGCCAGCAGTGAAAGGGACAGGGGGGAAAAACTGTTTTTT
TRBJ1-6 | TRBV2 | once | - | CASKTEDNSPLHF | TGTGCCAGCAAGACAGAAGATAATTCACCCCTCCACTTT
TRBJ2-5 | TRBV7-6 | - | - | CASSSYIAETQYF | TGTGCCAGCAGCTCATATATCGCGGAGACCCAGTACTTC
TRBJ1-5 | TRBV5-1 | - | - | CASSLSGAANQPQHF | TGCGCCAGCAGCTTGAGTGGGGCGGCCAATCAGCCCCAGCATTTT
TRBJ2-3 | TRBV5-1 | - | - | CASSLGLSALSTDTQYF | TGCGCCAGCAGCTTGGGACTCTCCGCCCTGAGCACAGATACGCAGTATTTT
TRBJ2-1 | TRBV11-2 | - | TRBD2 | CASSPRGTSGGANEQFF | TGTGCCAGCAGCCCTCGCGGGACTAGCGGGGGGGCAAATGAGCAGTTCTTC
TRBJ1-5 | TRBV6-5 | - | - | CAVLLSNQPQHF | TGTGCCGTCCTACTCAGCAATCAGCCCCAGCATTTT
TRBJ2-3 | TRBV7-2 | - | - | CASSSTGPGSTDTQYF | TGTGCCAGCAGCTCGACCGGACCGGGATCTACAGATACGCAGTATTTT
TRBJ1-6 | TRBV27 | once | - | CASSFLPDSPLHF | TGTGCCAGCAGTTTTCTTCCCGATTCACCCCTCCACTTT
TRBJ2-5 | TRBV5-1 | - | - | CASSLLAETQYF | TGCGCCAGCAGCTTATTAGCAGAGACCCAGTACTTC
TRBJ2-1 | TRBV4-1 | - | - | CASSHIRDEQFF | TGCGCCAGCAGCCACATCCGCGATGAGCAGTTCTTC
TRBJ1-4 | TRBV18 | - | - | CASSPPPGVGEKLFF | TGTGCCAGCTCACCACCCCCAGGGGTCGGAGAAAAACTGTTTTTT
TRBJ2-7 | TRBV7-2 | once | - | CASSLVKVASLEQYF | TGTGCCAGCAGCTTAGTCAAGGTAGCCTCTCTCGAGCAGTACTTC
TRBJ1-1 | TRBV3-1/TRBV3-2 | - | - | CASSQPRAGLNTEAFF | TGTGCCAGCAGCCAACCCCGAGCGGGATTGAACACTGAAGCTTTCTTT
TRBJ2-3 | TRBV19 | once | TRBD1 | CATQGESPGTDTQYF | TGTGCCACCCAGGGGGAGTCGCCCGGCACAGATACGCAGTATTTT
TRBJ1-2 | TRBV19 | - | TRBD1 | CASSISGQGAWRDYGYTF | TGTGCCAGTAGTATCTCGGGACAGGGGGCATGGAGGGACTATGGCTACACCTTC
TRBJ1-1 | TRBV28 | - | TRBD1 | CASRRQGMNTEAFF | TGTGCCAGCAGGCGACAGGGGATGAACACTGAAGCTTTCTTT
TRBJ1-2 | TRBV11-2 | - | TRBD1 | CASSLGQGFGGYTF | TGTGCCAGCAGCTTAGGACAGGGGTTCGGAGGCTACACCTTC
TRBJ2-2 | TRBV5-4 | - | TRBD2 | CASSLVSRGGTGELFF | TGTGCCAGCAGCTTGGTGTCCCGGGGGGGCACCGGGGAGCTGTTTTTT
TRBJ2-3 | TRBV20-1 | - | TRBD2 | CSASQGLGADTQYF | TGCAGTGCTAGTCAGGGACTAGGGGCGGATACGCAGTATTTT
TRBJ1-1 | TRBV28 | - | - | CASRTGGQFMNTEAFF | TGTGCCAGCAGAACCGGAGGACAGTTCATGAACACTGAAGCTTTCTTT
TRBJ1-6 | TRBV28 | - | - | CASTPGADYSPLHF | TGTGCCAGCACCCCGGGTGCGGACTATTCACCCCTCCACTTT
TRBJ1-5 | TRBV28 | - | TRBD1 | CASSSGGNSNQPQHF | TGTGCCAGCAGTTCAGGGGGTAATAGCAATCAGCCCCAGCATTTT
TRBJ1-5 | TRBV5-8 | - | TRBD1 | CASSLTGQGENQPQHF | TGTGCCAGCAGCTTAACCGGACAGGGGGAAAATCAGCCCCAGCATTTT
TRBJ2-5 | TRBV7-2 | - | - | CASSLERGARQETQYF | TGTGCCAGCAGCTTAGAACGGGGGGCCCGGCAAGAGACCCAGTACTTC
TRBJ1-5 | TRBV27 | - | - | CASRGGDSNQPQHF | TGTGCCAGCAGGGGGGGAGATAGCAATCAGCCCCAGCATTTT
TRBJ1-5 | TRBV12-3/TRBV12-4 | once | - | CASSFNRDQPQHF | TGTGCCAGCAGTTTTAACAGGGATCAGCCCCAGCATTTT
TRBJ2-2 | TRBV15 | - | TRBD1 | CATSRGPGQGISNTGELFF | TGTGCCACCAGCAGAGGACCCGGACAGGGGATTTCGAACACCGGGGAGCTGTTTTTT
TRBJ2-5 | TRBV5-1 | - | TRBD1 | CASSEGQGRETQYF | TGCGCCAGCAGCGAGGGACAGGGACGGGAGACCCAGTACTTC
TRBJ2-1 | TRBV5-1 | - | TRBD2 | CASTRGGKDEQFF | TGCGCCAGCACACGGGGGGGTAAAGATGAGCAGTTCTTC
TRBJ1-3 | TRBV28 | - | - | CASTGGIAGNTIYF | TGTGCCAGCACCGGGGGGATCGCTGGAAACACCATATATTTT
TRBJ1-4 | TRBV5-1 | - | TRBD1 | CASSTGTGGDEKLFF | TGCGCCAGCAGCACCGGGACAGGGGGTGATGAAAAACTGTTTTTT